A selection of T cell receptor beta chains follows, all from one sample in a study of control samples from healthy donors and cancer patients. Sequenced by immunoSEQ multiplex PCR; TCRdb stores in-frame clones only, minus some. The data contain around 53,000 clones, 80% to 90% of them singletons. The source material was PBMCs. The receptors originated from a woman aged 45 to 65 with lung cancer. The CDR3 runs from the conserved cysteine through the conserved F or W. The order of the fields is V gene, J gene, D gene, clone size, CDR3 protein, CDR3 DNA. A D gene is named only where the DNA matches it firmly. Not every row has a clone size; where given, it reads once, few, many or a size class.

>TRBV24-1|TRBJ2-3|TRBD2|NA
CATSDRVGTSGVSTDTQYF
TGTGCCACCAGTGATCGCGTGGGGACTAGCGGGGTCAGCACAGATACGCAGTATTTT
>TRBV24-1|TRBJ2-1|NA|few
CATSDTDVSSYNEQFF
TGTGCCACCAGTGACACCGACGTGAGCTCCTACAATGAGCAGTTCTTC
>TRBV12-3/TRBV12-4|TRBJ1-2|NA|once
CASRRQASGYTF
TGTGCCAGCAGGAGACAGGCGAGTGGCTACACCTTC
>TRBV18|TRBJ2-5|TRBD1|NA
CASSPGQGQETQYF
TGTGCCAGCTCACCAGGACAGGGCCAAGAGACCCAGTACTTC
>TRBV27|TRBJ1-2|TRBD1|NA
CASSTGTGTGYTF
TGTGCCAGCAGTACCGGGACAGGGACTGGCTACACCTTC
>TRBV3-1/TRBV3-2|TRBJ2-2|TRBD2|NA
CASSKGRVTGELFF
TGTGCCAGCAGTAAGGGGAGGGTAACCGGGGAGCTGTTTTTT
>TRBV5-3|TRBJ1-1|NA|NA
CARSPTLSQVAEAFF
TGTGCCAGAAGCCCAACCCTATCACAGGTCGCTGAAGCTTTCTTT
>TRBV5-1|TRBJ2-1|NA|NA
CASSREERVNEQFF
TGCGCCAGCAGCAGGGAGGAGCGGGTGAATGAGCAGTTCTTC
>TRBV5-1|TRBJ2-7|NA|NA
CASSGSGLTEQYF
TGCGCCAGCAGCGGTTCGGGCCTTACCGAGCAGTACTTC
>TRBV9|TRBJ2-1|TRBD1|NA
CASSLGTANEQFF
TGTGCCAGCAGCCTCGGGACAGCCAATGAGCAGTTCTTC
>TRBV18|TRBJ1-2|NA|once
CASSPLSRGYTF
TGTGCCAGCTCACCCTTGTCCCGTGGCTACACCTTC
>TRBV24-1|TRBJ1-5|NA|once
CATSDEGSGNQPQHF
TGTGCCACCAGTGATGAAGGTTCCGGCAATCAGCCCCAGCATTTT
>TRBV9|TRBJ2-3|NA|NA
CASSENSAADTQYF
TGTGCCAGCAGCGAGAATAGCGCTGCAGATACGCAGTATTTT
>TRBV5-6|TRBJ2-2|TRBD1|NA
CASSWDRTGHLNTGELFF
TGTGCCAGCAGCTGGGATCGGACAGGCCATCTGAACACCGGGGAGCTGTTTTTT
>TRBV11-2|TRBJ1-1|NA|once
CASSFGITVSEAFF
TGTGCCAGCAGCTTTGGGATTACAGTCTCTGAAGCTTTCTTT
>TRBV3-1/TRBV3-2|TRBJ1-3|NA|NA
CASSQDLSGDTVRNTIYF
TGTGCCAGCAGCCAAGATCTTTCGGGGGACACGGTCCGGAACACCATATATTTT
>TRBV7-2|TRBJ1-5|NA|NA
CASSPDTGPGQPQHF
TGTGCCAGCAGCCCAGATACAGGGCCCGGTCAGCCCCAGCATTTT
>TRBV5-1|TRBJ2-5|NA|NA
CASSLGALGETQYF
TGCGCCAGCAGCTTGGGGGCCTTGGGAGAGACCCAGTACTTC
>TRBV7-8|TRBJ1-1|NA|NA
CASSFRDSKPNTEAFF
TGTGCCAGCAGCTTCCGGGACTCCAAACCGAACACTGAAGCTTTCTTT
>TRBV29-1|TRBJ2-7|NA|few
CSVVPGSPSYEQYF
TGCAGCGTGGTCCCGGGGAGCCCCTCCTACGAGCAGTACTTC
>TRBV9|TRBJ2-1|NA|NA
CASSVVSSGDEQFF
TGTGCCAGCAGCGTAGTTTCCAGCGGCGATGAGCAGTTCTTC
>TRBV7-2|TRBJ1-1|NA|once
CASREASNTEAFF
TGTGCCAGCAGGGAAGCCTCGAACACTGAAGCTTTCTTT
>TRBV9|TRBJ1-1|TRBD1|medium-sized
CASSEEQGDNTEAFF
TGTGCCAGCAGCGAAGAACAGGGGGATAACACTGAAGCTTTCTTT
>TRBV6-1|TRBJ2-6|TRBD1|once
CASSVRTGPSGANVLTF
TGTGCCAGCAGTGTCCGGACAGGGCCCTCTGGGGCCAACGTCCTGACTTTC
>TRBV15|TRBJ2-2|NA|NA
CATSTLFGLHGADANTGELFF
TGTGCCACCAGCACCTTATTTGGACTCCACGGGGCCGACGCGAACACCGGGGAGCTGTTTTTT
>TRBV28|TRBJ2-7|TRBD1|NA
CASSTTGTGRNEQYF
TGTGCCAGCAGTACAACCGGGACAGGGAGGAACGAGCAGTACTTC
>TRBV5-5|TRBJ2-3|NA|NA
CASSRGTLASTDTQYF
TGTGCCAGCAGCAGGGGGACTCTCGCTAGCACAGATACGCAGTATTTT
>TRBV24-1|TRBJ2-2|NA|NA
CATSREQGSTGELFF
TGTGCCACCAGTCGAGAACAGGGAAGCACCGGGGAGCTGTTTTTT
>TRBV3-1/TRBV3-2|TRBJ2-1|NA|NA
CASSHPDGRRGNEQFF
TGTGCCAGCAGCCACCCCGATGGGAGGCGGGGCAATGAGCAGTTCTTC
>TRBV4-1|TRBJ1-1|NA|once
CASSQDLPVNTEAFF
TGCGCCAGCAGCCAAGACCTCCCAGTGAACACTGAAGCTTTCTTT
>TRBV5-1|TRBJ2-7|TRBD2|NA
CASSLVERGTEQYF
TGCGCCAGCAGCTTGGTTGAGCGGGGGACCGAGCAGTACTTC
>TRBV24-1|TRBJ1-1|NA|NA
CATSDPWGEAFF
TGTGCCACCAGTGACCCTTGGGGTGAAGCTTTCTTT
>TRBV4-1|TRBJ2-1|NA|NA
CASSPSGEGIVYNEQFF
TGCGCCAGCTCTCCCTCGGGGGAAGGAATAGTCTACAATGAGCAGTTCTTC
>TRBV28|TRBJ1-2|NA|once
CASSFGAGSYGYTF
TGTGCCAGCAGTTTTGGGGCAGGGTCCTATGGCTACACCTTC
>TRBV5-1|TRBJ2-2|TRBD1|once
CASSSDRGSTGELFF
TGCGCCAGCAGCTCCGACAGGGGCAGCACCGGGGAGCTGTTTTTT
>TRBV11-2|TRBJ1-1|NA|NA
CASSALRPLGTEAFF
TGTGCCAGCAGCGCCCTCCGTCCCCTAGGCACTGAAGCTTTCTTT
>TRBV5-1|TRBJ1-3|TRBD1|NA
CASSIGTGGSSGNTIYF
TGCGCCAGCAGCATAGGGACAGGGGGTTCCTCTGGAAACACCATATATTTT
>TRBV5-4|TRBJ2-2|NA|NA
CASSLAGEMGNTGELFF
TGTGCCAGCAGCTTGGCCGGGGAGATGGGGAACACCGGGGAGCTGTTTTTT
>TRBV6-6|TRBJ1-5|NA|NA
CAATGTSSNQPQHF
TGTGCCGCCACCGGGACCTCAAGCAATCAGCCCCAGCATTTT
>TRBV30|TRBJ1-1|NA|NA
CACLSTANTEAFF
TGTGCCTGCCTATCGACAGCGAACACTGAAGCTTTCTTT
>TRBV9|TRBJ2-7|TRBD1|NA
CASSASTGLTEQYF
TGTGCCAGCAGCGCGTCGACAGGGTTGACCGAGCAGTACTTC
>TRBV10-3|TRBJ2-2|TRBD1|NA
CATRDRVVGELFF
TGTGCCACCCGGGACAGGGTGGTCGGGGAGCTGTTTTTT
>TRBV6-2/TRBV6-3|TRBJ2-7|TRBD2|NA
CASSSPPSAGGSEQYF
TGTGCCAGCAGTTCGCCTCCCTCCGCGGGGGGCTCCGAGCAGTACTTC
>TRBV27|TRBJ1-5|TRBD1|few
CASSRDREVQPQHF
TGTGCCAGCAGTCGGGACAGGGAGGTTCAGCCCCAGCATTTT